A selection of T cell receptor beta chains follows, all from one sample in a study of radiotherapy plus CTLA-4 blockade in lung cancer. TCRdb keeps only in-frame clones here, not all; method: immunoSEQ multiplex PCR. The sample records 75,000 to 100,000 clones, around 86% being singletons. Sequencing used peripheral blood, obtained from a patient treated with radiotherapy plus ipilimumab. The receptors were gathered from a human donor with non-small cell lung cancer who had a partial response to radiotherapy plus ipilimumab. Both conserved end residues are part of each CDR3. Fields, in order: D gene, V gene, J gene, clone size, CDR3 protein, CDR3 DNA. D genes are given only for firm matches. Only part of the rows carry a size: once, few, many, or a class if the clone is expanded.

D gene: TRBD2
V gene: TRBV28
J gene: TRBJ2-7
clone size: once
CDR3 protein: CASSTPGRFAEQYF
CDR3 DNA: TGTGCCAGCAGTACACCCGGGAGGTTTGCCGAGCAGTACTTC

D gene: TRBD1
V gene: TRBV5-4
J gene: TRBJ2-2
clone size: .
CDR3 protein: CASRTGTGSPNTGELFF
CDR3 DNA: TGTGCCAGCAGAACCGGGACAGGCTCGCCCAACACCGGGGAGCTGTTTTTT

D gene: TRBD2
V gene: TRBV5-1
J gene: TRBJ2-7
clone size: once
CDR3 protein: CASSLGGSSGTYEQYF
CDR3 DNA: TGCGCCAGCAGCTTGGGGGGAAGTAGCGGGACCTACGAGCAGTACTTC

D gene: TRBD1
V gene: TRBV28
J gene: TRBJ1-5
clone size: .
CDR3 protein: CASSRLTGVGQPQHF
CDR3 DNA: TGTGCCAGCAGTCGTTTGACAGGGGTAGGGCAGCCCCAGCATTTT

D gene: .
V gene: TRBV5-1
J gene: TRBJ2-3
clone size: .
CDR3 protein: CASSRGSTDTQYF
CDR3 DNA: TGCGCCAGCAGCAGGGGTAGCACAGATACGCAGTATTTT

D gene: TRBD2
V gene: TRBV11-2
J gene: TRBJ2-3
clone size: .
CDR3 protein: CASSPRGGADTQYF
CDR3 DNA: TGTGCCAGCAGCCCCCGTGGGGGGGCAGATACGCAGTATTTT

D gene: TRBD1
V gene: TRBV10-2
J gene: TRBJ1-2
clone size: .
CDR3 protein: CASSDRQGARMKGGYTF
CDR3 DNA: TGCGCCAGCAGTGATAGACAGGGGGCCCGAATGAAAGGCGGCTACACCTTC

D gene: TRBD2
V gene: TRBV4-1
J gene: TRBJ2-1
clone size: .
CDR3 protein: CASSQSSGRAFWGNEQFF
CDR3 DNA: TGCGCCAGCAGCCAATCGTCAGGGAGGGCCTTTTGGGGGAATGAGCAGTTCTTC

D gene: .
V gene: TRBV5-1
J gene: TRBJ1-3
clone size: once
CDR3 protein: CASRLSGSGNTIYF
CDR3 DNA: TGCGCCAGCAGACTGTCAGGGTCTGGAAACACCATATATTTT

D gene: .
V gene: TRBV28
J gene: TRBJ1-2
clone size: few
CDR3 protein: CASTVGEVGYTF
CDR3 DNA: TGTGCCAGCACCGTGGGAGAAGTGGGCTACACCTTC

D gene: .
V gene: TRBV5-1
J gene: TRBJ1-1
clone size: .
CDR3 protein: CASSSRGGMNTEAFF
CDR3 DNA: TGCGCCAGCAGCTCCAGGGGAGGGATGAACACTGAAGCTTTCTTT

D gene: TRBD1
V gene: TRBV19
J gene: TRBJ1-5
clone size: .
CDR3 protein: CASETGDSNQPQHF
CDR3 DNA: TGTGCCAGTGAGACAGGGGATAGCAATCAGCCCCAGCATTTT

D gene: TRBD2
V gene: TRBV6-4
J gene: TRBJ2-1
clone size: few
CDR3 protein: CASSEGEGGPRNEQFF
CDR3 DNA: TGTGCCAGCAGTGAGGGGGAGGGAGGGCCACGGAATGAGCAGTTCTTC

D gene: .
V gene: TRBV5-1
J gene: TRBJ2-1
clone size: .
CDR3 protein: CASSPWAGSYNEQFF
CDR3 DNA: TGCGCCAGCAGCCCTTGGGCGGGCTCCTACAATGAGCAGTTCTTC

D gene: .
V gene: TRBV7-2
J gene: TRBJ2-7
clone size: .
CDR3 protein: CASSLIGRDYEQYF
CDR3 DNA: TGTGCCAGCAGCTTAATCGGTCGGGACTACGAGCAGTACTTC

D gene: .
V gene: TRBV18
J gene: TRBJ2-6
clone size: .
CDR3 protein: CASSPRTGNSGANVLTF
CDR3 DNA: TGTGCCAGCTCACCTCGGACGGGAAACTCTGGGGCCAACGTCCTGACTTTC

D gene: .
V gene: TRBV9
J gene: TRBJ2-2
clone size: .
CDR3 protein: CASSVEGTTYGELFF
CDR3 DNA: TGTGCCAGCAGCGTAGAAGGCACTACTTACGGGGAGCTGTTTTTT

D gene: .
V gene: TRBV19
J gene: TRBJ1-1
clone size: .
CDR3 protein: CASSTRQAPNTEAFF
CDR3 DNA: TGTGCCAGTAGTACGAGACAGGCGCCGAACACTGAAGCTTTCTTT

D gene: .
V gene: TRBV19
J gene: TRBJ1-5
clone size: .
CDR3 protein: CASRPQGNSNQPQHF
CDR3 DNA: TGTGCCAGTAGGCCTCAGGGCAATAGCAATCAGCCCCAGCATTTT

D gene: .
V gene: TRBV5-1
J gene: TRBJ1-1
clone size: .
CDR3 protein: CASREAVNTEAFF
CDR3 DNA: TGCGCCAGCAGAGAAGCGGTGAACACTGAAGCTTTCTTT

D gene: .
V gene: TRBV10-3
J gene: TRBJ1-1
clone size: .
CDR3 protein: CAISETGDTEAFF
CDR3 DNA: TGTGCCATCAGTGAGACAGGAGACACTGAAGCTTTCTTT

D gene: TRBD1
V gene: TRBV25-1
J gene: TRBJ1-1
clone size: once
CDR3 protein: CASSFGDRGRNTEAFF
CDR3 DNA: TGTGCCAGCTCCTTCGGGGACAGGGGACGGAACACTGAAGCTTTCTTT

D gene: TRBD1
V gene: TRBV7-2
J gene: TRBJ2-7
clone size: .
CDR3 protein: CASSLRDSQTGTSSYEQYF
CDR3 DNA: TGTGCCAGCAGCTTGAGGGACAGTCAGACGGGGACGAGCTCCTACGAGCAGTACTTC

D gene: TRBD1
V gene: TRBV7-8
J gene: TRBJ1-3
clone size: .
CDR3 protein: CASSEDREFVLAGNTIYF
CDR3 DNA: TGTGCCAGCAGCGAAGACAGGGAATTTGTGCTCGCTGGAAACACCATATATTTT

D gene: TRBD1
V gene: TRBV28
J gene: TRBJ1-4
clone size: .
CDR3 protein: CASSLLTGSEKLFF
CDR3 DNA: TGTGCCAGCAGTTTACTGACAGGGAGTGAAAAACTGTTTTTT

D gene: TRBD1
V gene: TRBV6-5
J gene: TRBJ1-5
clone size: .
CDR3 protein: CASSRTGENQPQHF
CDR3 DNA: TGTGCCAGCAGTCGGACAGGGGAAAATCAGCCCCAGCATTTT

D gene: .
V gene: TRBV6-1
J gene: TRBJ2-3
clone size: .
CDR3 protein: CASIGRGDTQYF
CDR3 DNA: TGTGCCAGCATTGGGAGAGGAGATACGCAGTATTTT